Listed below are T cell receptor beta chains from one sample, sequenced in a study of T cell changes during pregnancy in multiple sclerosis. Sequencing used immunoSEQ multiplex PCR; TCRdb keeps in-frame clones, though not all of them. The sample has some 17,000 clones; 88% are singletons. This material consisted of CD8+ T cells from peripheral blood mononuclear cells, taken after pregnancy. The receptors derive from a female donor in good health, enrolled as a control in a pregnancy study. CDR3s include the opening cysteine and the closing phenylalanine or tryptophan. D genes are given only for firm matches. Size is stated for part of the rows, as once, few or many counts, or as a class when the clone is expanded.

>TRBV6-5|NA|NA|TRBJ1-1
TGTGCCAGCAGTTCCCAGGGCATGAACACTGAAGCTTTCTTT
CASSSQGMNTEAFF
>TRBV27|NA|NA|TRBJ2-7
TGTGCCAGCAGTTTATTTTCGACTAACTACGAGCAGTACTTC
CASSLFSTNYEQYF
>TRBV7-2|NA|TRBD2|TRBJ2-3
TGTGCCAGCAGCGAACTAGCGGCATTCACAGATACGCAGTATTTT
CASSELAAFTDTQYF
>TRBV5-4|NA|TRBD2|TRBJ2-7
TGTGCCAGCAGCTTGAGGACTAGTGGGCACGAGCAGTACTTC
CASSLRTSGHEQYF
>TRBV30|NA|NA|TRBJ2-7
TGTGCCTGGACCATTCATCGGCAGGCCCCCTACGAGCAGTACTTC
CAWTIHRQAPYEQYF
>TRBV6-6|NA|NA|TRBJ1-5
TGTGCCAGCAGAGACGGGGTATCACAGCCCCAGCATTTT
CASRDGVSQPQHF
>TRBV9|NA|NA|TRBJ2-3
TGTGCCAGCAGCGTAGAGGGCCGCGGGGCAGATACGCAGTATTTT
CASSVEGRGADTQYF
>TRBV2|NA|NA|TRBJ2-3
TGTGCCAGCACCCCAAGTTTAGATGCGGGACCGGCTTTCGATACGCAGTATTTT
CASTPSLDAGPAFDTQYF
>TRBV4-1|NA|NA|TRBJ2-1
TGCGCCAGCAGCCACGGTCTTGGCGGGGACCGGAGAGTGGATGAGCAGTTCTTC
CASSHGLGGDRRVDEQFF
>TRBV6-1|NA|NA|TRBJ1-4
TGTGCCAGCAGTGAAGGGAGGGACGGCGGGGTTTCGGTGTTTTTT
CASSEGRDGGVSVFF
>TRBV19|NA|NA|TRBJ2-7
TGTGCCAGTAGCCTTGGACTGGGCGAGCAGTACTTC
CASSLGLGEQYF
>TRBV4-1|NA|NA|TRBJ1-1
TGCGCCAGCAGCCAAGAAGGTCCAGGGTCGAAGGACACTGAAGCTTTCTTT
CASSQEGPGSKDTEAFF
>TRBV5-5|medium-sized|TRBD1|TRBJ1-3
TGTGCCAGCAGCAATGGACAGGGCCCTGGAAACACCATATATTTT
CASSNGQGPGNTIYF
>TRBV7-2|NA|TRBD1|TRBJ1-1
TGTGCCAGCAGCTATTATCGGGACAGGGAGGCTTTCTTT
CASSYYRDREAFF
>TRBV9|NA|TRBD1|TRBJ1-2
TGTGCCAGCAGCGAAGAGACAGGGGAGCCCTATGGCTACACCTTC
CASSEETGEPYGYTF
>TRBV5-1|NA|TRBD2|TRBJ2-2
TGCGCCAGCAGCTTGGGACTAGCGGGAGTCCGGACCGGGGAGCTGTTTTTT
CASSLGLAGVRTGELFF
>TRBV6-5|NA|NA|TRBJ2-1
TGTGCCAGCAAATTCTTTGGTAGTTCCTACAATGAGCAGTTCTTC
CASKFFGSSYNEQFF
>TRBV30|NA|NA|TRBJ2-6
TGTGCCCACGGGGCTAGCGTCAGCTCTGGGGCCAACGTCCTGACTTTC
CAHGASVSSGANVLTF
>TRBV6-4|NA|NA|TRBJ2-3
TGTGCCAGCAGTGGGACAGCCACAGATACGCAGTATTTT
CASSGTATDTQYF
>TRBV10-3|NA|TRBD2|TRBJ2-3
TGTGCCATCAGGGACCAGCGGGAGATCACAGATACGCAGTATTTT
CAIRDQREITDTQYF
>TRBV19|NA|TRBD2|TRBJ2-1
TGTGCCAGTAGTATTGGGACTAGCGGGACGGATGAGCAGTTCTTC
CASSIGTSGTDEQFF
>TRBV19|NA|TRBD2|TRBJ2-1
TGTGCCAGTAGTCCCCTACTAGCGGACCGCTACAATGAGCAGTTCTTC
CASSPLLADRYNEQFF
>TRBV6-5|few|TRBD1|TRBJ1-6
TGTGCCAGCAACGGACAGGGTAATTCACCCCTCCACTTT
CASNGQGNSPLHF
>TRBV6-5|NA|NA|TRBJ2-1
TGTGCCAGCAGACACCCCGGGGGGCACTACAATGAGCAGTTCTTC
CASRHPGGHYNEQFF
>TRBV18|NA|NA|TRBJ2-1
TGTGCCAGCTCACCAACGACCAGGACTAAACTCAATGAGCAGTTCTTC
CASSPTTRTKLNEQFF
>TRBV25-1|NA|NA|TRBJ2-1
TGTGCCAGCAGTGAGGGGGCAGGGGCATACAATGAGCAGTTCTTC
CASSEGAGAYNEQFF
>TRBV15|NA|NA|TRBJ2-3
TGTGCCACCAGCAGAGTCCAGGGGAGCGGTGCAGATACGCAGTATTTT
CATSRVQGSGADTQYF
>TRBV7-8|NA|NA|TRBJ2-5
TGTGCCAGCAGCTTAACAGGGACGGCCCAGTACTTC
CASSLTGTAQYF
>TRBV7-8|NA|NA|TRBJ1-1
TGTGCCAGCAGCTTAGGGGGTACCGGGAGGCAAAACACTGAAGCTTTCTTT
CASSLGGTGRQNTEAFF
>TRBV27|NA|NA|TRBJ2-1
TGTGCCAGCAGTTTCGCGGGCTTAAATGAGCAGTTCTTC
CASSFAGLNEQFF
>TRBV5-8|once|NA|TRBJ2-1
TGTGCCAGCAGCCCCTACTTAGGGACTGGGGATGGGCAGTTCTTC
CASSPYLGTGDGQFF
>TRBV6-5|NA|NA|TRBJ2-7
TGTGCCAGCAGTACCTCAGGTTACGAGCAGTACTTC
CASSTSGYEQYF
>TRBV27|NA|TRBD2|TRBJ2-2
TGTGCCAGCAGCTGGGGACTAGCCGGCACCGGGGAGCTGTTTTTT
CASSWGLAGTGELFF
>TRBV6-4|NA|TRBD1|TRBJ2-6
TGTGCCAGCAGTCGGGACAGGGGATCTGGGGCCAACGTCCTGACTTTC
CASSRDRGSGANVLTF
>TRBV21-1|NA|NA|TRBJ2-1
TGTGCCAGCTATCGGACAGGGGATGTCGGGGTCTTC
CASYRTGDVGVF
>TRBV10-3|NA|NA|TRBJ2-3
TGTGCCATCAGGGCCGGGAGAGAGGACAACAAGCCACAGCTCGCGCAGTATTTT
CAIRAGREDNKPQLAQYF
>TRBV2|once|NA|TRBJ2-7
TGTGCCAGCAGTGCAGGGGCCTCGATAGAATACGAGCAGTACTTC
CASSAGASIEYEQYF
>TRBV7-9|NA|NA|TRBJ2-1
TGTGCCAGCAGCTTTCAGGGAAGGGGTTACAATGAGCAGTTCTTC
CASSFQGRGYNEQFF
>TRBV6-5|NA|NA|TRBJ1-6
TGTGCCAGCACTCCTAAGGAGAATTCACCCCTCCACTTT
CASTPKENSPLHF
>TRBV7-9|NA|TRBD1|TRBJ2-7
TGTGCCAGCAGCTTAGGACAGGGAATAAAAGCCTACGAGCAGTACTTC
CASSLGQGIKAYEQYF
>TRBV10-3|NA|NA|TRBJ1-5
TGTGCCATCAGTGACGGGGTTAGCAATCAGCCCCAGCATTTT
CAISDGVSNQPQHF
>TRBV29-1|NA|NA|TRBJ2-3
TGCAGCGTGACAGGTCCGGGCACAGATACGCAGTATTTT
CSVTGPGTDTQYF
>TRBV5-8|NA|TRBD1|TRBJ2-7
TGTGCCAGCAGCCCGGGGACAGGGGGTTGGTACGAGCAGTACTTC
CASSPGTGGWYEQYF